This T cell receptor beta chain originates from a study of OX40 agonist ivuxolimab in advanced cancers. Overall study results and limits: Compared with CD4+, CD8+ T cells on average had more expanded clones.

Note on this clone: Its antigen is still unknown.

Sequenced by immunoSEQ multiplex PCR; TCRdb stores in-frame clones only, minus some. The sample consists of more than 85,000 clones, roughly 90% of them appearing once. The CDR3 loop spans 13 amino acids. Trimming pared 1 base from V and 9 bases from J, leaving 10 bases between. Germline CDR1 and CDR2: SGHAT and FQNNGV. V usage is TRBV11-2 and J usage is TRBJ2-1; D is unclear. The sequence came from an adult with an advanced solid tumor such as melanoma, head and neck, liver or kidney cancer. The sample was CD4+ or CD8+ T cells sorted from blood, taken in a trial of the OX40 agonist ivuxolimab. CDR3 nucleotide sequence: TGTGCCAGCAGCTTAGCCCAAACCGGTGAGCAGTTCTTC. Protein product: CASSLAQTGEQFF.